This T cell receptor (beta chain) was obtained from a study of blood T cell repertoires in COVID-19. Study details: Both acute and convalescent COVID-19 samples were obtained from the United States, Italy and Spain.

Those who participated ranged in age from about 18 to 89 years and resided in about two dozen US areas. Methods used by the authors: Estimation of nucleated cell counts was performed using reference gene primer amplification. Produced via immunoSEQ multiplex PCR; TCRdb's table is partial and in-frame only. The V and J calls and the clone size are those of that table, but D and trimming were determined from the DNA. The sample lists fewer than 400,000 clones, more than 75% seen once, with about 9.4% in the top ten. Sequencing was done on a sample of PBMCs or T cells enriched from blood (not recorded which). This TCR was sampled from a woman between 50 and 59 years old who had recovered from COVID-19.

Here the CDR3 DNA reads TGTGCCAGTTCCACAGGGGCGGGCCAGCCCCAGCATTTT. Translated, it gives CASSTGAGQPQHF. The rearrangement joins TRBV19 to TRBJ1-5; TRBD1 agrees at 7 bases. Germline V gene sequence: CDR1 LNHDA, CDR2 SQIVND (reference sequence). The junction had 8 bases not matched to a gene; V was cut back by 8 bases and J by 7 bases. The CDR3 runs to 13 residues. The variable domain in full, completed from reference TRBV19 and TRBJ1-5, reads DGGITQSPKYLFRKEGQNVTLSCEQNLNHDAMYWYRQDPGQGLRLIYYSQIVNDFQKGDIAEGYSVSREKKESFPLTVTSAQKNPTAFYLCASSTGAGQPQHFGDGTRLSIL.